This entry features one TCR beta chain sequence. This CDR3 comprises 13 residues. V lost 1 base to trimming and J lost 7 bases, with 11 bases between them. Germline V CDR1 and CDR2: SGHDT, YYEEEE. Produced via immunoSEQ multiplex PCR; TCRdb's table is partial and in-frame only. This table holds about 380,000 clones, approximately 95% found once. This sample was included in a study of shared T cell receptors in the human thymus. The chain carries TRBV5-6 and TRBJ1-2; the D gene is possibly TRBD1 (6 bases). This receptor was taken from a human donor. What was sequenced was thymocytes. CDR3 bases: TGTGCCAGCAGCTTGAACAGGGCGGCTGGCTACACCTTC. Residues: CASSLNRAAGYTF.